This TCR beta chain was sequenced for a study of blood T cells in healthy people across ages. Then a second PCR, running roughly 7 to 11 cycles, was carried out with a sample-barcoded 5' primer and a J-beta primer mix. One entry per CDR3 protein results from TCRdb running MiXCR on the 5' RACE reads. The table has 1.8 million or so distinct CDR3 sequences, about two fifths seen once. The sample consisted of blood. The sequence was collected from a human donor in good health.

CDR3 region: CASSYLRGLAGASYNEQFF. The CDR3 DNA reads TGTGCCAGCAGTTACTTACGGGGACTAGCGGGGGCCTCCTACAATGAGCAGTTCTTC. The chain joins TRBV6-2 or TRBV6-3 to TRBJ2-1; 14 bases agree with TRBD2. The CDR3 has 19 residues. CDR1 is MNHEY and CDR2 is SVGEGT in the germline V gene. V lost 1 base to trimming and J lost 0 bases; unmatched junction nucleotides: 5.